The sample holds many counts of the clone carrying this T cell receptor (beta chain). This sample stems from a study of human T cells and chemical hapten exposure. Study-level information: Patch tests applied 0.01% DPC to the upper back and were scored after 6 days.

As the library was built, unique molecular identifiers were attached to individual cDNA molecules. TCRdb passed the RACE reads through MiXCR, listing each CDR3 protein once. Of 25,000 to 30,000 distinct CDR3 sequences listed, around a tenth are singletons. Indicated time point: patch test 2, 6 weeks after DPC sensitization. Treatment described: therapeutic diphenylcyclopropenone sensitization with weekly scalp DPC. Unfractionated whole blood was the source of the extracted total RNA. Between the trimmed V and J ends, which lost 6 bases and 3 bases, there was a span of 15 bases. The CDR3 runs to 14 residues. Per the germline V gene, CDR1 is KGHSH and CDR2 is LQKENI.

The chain links TRBV18 to TRBJ2-7; D ambiguous. The sequenced sample was whole blood, obtained in connection with sensitization to the hapten diphenylcyclopropenone (DPC). This receptor was obtained from a man in his thirties or forties with alopecia areata. Some clones in this sample may be carry-over from other donors' samples. The CDR3 DNA sequence: TGTGCCAGCTCGGGTGTATCCAGGAGCTACGAGCAGTACTTC. Translating gives CASSGVSRSYEQYF. Combining the CDR3 with reference TRBV18 and TRBJ2-7 gives the whole variable domain NAGVMQNPRHLVRRRGQEARLRCSPMKGHSHVYWYRQLPEEGLKFMVYLQKENIIDESGMPKERFSAEFPKEGPSILRIQQVVRGDSAAYFCASSGVSRSYEQYFGPGTRLTVT.